This entry describes one TCR beta chain. The antigen is unknown. This specimen belongs to a study of PD-1 blockade in mismatch repair-deficient tumors. Study conclusions and caveats: Tumor-resident clones, often absent from pretreatment blood, expanded after pembrolizumab and then contracted.

This CDR3 is built from 14 residues. CDR1 is MNHEY, CDR2 SMNVEV, per germline (reference sequence). The ends lost 5 bases at V and 3 bases at J; junction bases unmatched: 3. Profiled with immunoSEQ multiplex PCR; TCRdb holds only in-frame clones, not every one. The repertoire includes roughly 120,000 clones, 88% of them detected once, and roughly 10% sits in the top ten. Every patient had mismatch repair deficiency by PCR or immunohistochemistry. TCRs were sequenced from a few patients responding to pembrolizumab. The sequence was collected from an adult with mismatch repair-deficient cancer. This specimen consisted of peripheral blood, obtained 72 weeks after starting pembrolizumab. The chain couples TRBV27 to TRBJ2-7; 11 bases line up with TRBD2. In DNA, the CDR3 is TGTGCCAGCAGTCTCGGGACTAGCGGCTACGAGCAGTACTTC. Translating it yields CASSLGTSGYEQYF.